A selection of T cell receptor beta chains follows, all from one sample in a study of blood T cell repertoires in COVID-19. The data were produced by immunoSEQ multiplex PCR, yet TCRdb's version contains in-frame clones alone and is incomplete. The sample holds about 120,000 clones, around 88% seen once. Sequenced sample: peripheral blood. The receptors here all came from a man in his fifties with acute or convalescent COVID-19. CDR3s include the opening cysteine and the closing phenylalanine or tryptophan. Fields, in order: V gene, clone size, D gene, J gene, CDR3 DNA, CDR3 protein. D genes are given only for firm matches. Clone size is shown for a subset of rows, as once, few, many or a class of expanded clone.

v_call: TRBV28; clone_size: -; d_call: TRBD1; j_call: TRBJ1-5; cdr3_nt: TGTGCCAGCAGGCTACAGGGGGCGGGTCAGCCCCAGCATTTT; cdr3_aa: CASRLQGAGQPQHF
v_call: TRBV9; clone_size: once; d_call: -; j_call: TRBJ2-1; cdr3_nt: TGTGCCAGCAGCCCCCGGGTAGGGGAAGGATACCATGAGCAGTTCTTC; cdr3_aa: CASSPRVGEGYHEQFF
v_call: TRBV5-1; clone_size: -; d_call: -; j_call: TRBJ1-2; cdr3_nt: TGCGCCAGCAGCTTGGGGACAGACTTCGGCTATGGCTACACCTTC; cdr3_aa: CASSLGTDFGYGYTF
v_call: TRBV5-1; clone_size: -; d_call: -; j_call: TRBJ1-2; cdr3_nt: TGCGCCAGCAGCGTCGACAGGATGGGTGGCTACACCTTC; cdr3_aa: CASSVDRMGGYTF
v_call: TRBV28; clone_size: few; d_call: -; j_call: TRBJ2-3; cdr3_nt: TGTGCCAGTCTCCTCCAGGGGCTGGCTACAGATACGCAGTATTTT; cdr3_aa: CASLLQGLATDTQYF
v_call: TRBV7-6; clone_size: -; d_call: TRBD1; j_call: TRBJ2-2; cdr3_nt: TGTGCCAGCAGCCGTCGACAGGGTGCGAACACCGGGGAGCTGTTTTTT; cdr3_aa: CASSRRQGANTGELFF
v_call: TRBV3-1/TRBV3-2; clone_size: -; d_call: TRBD1; j_call: TRBJ2-1; cdr3_nt: TGTGCCAGCAGCCGCTGGACAGGCGACAGAAATGAGCAGTTCTTC; cdr3_aa: CASSRWTGDRNEQFF
v_call: TRBV19; clone_size: once; d_call: TRBD1; j_call: TRBJ1-2; cdr3_nt: TGTGCCAGTAGCATACAGGGGAACTATGGCTACACCTTC; cdr3_aa: CASSIQGNYGYTF
v_call: TRBV6-5; clone_size: -; d_call: -; j_call: TRBJ1-2; cdr3_nt: TGTGCCAGCAGTTACGGCCAGGGTAGCTATGGCTACACCTTC; cdr3_aa: CASSYGQGSYGYTF
v_call: TRBV10-3; clone_size: -; d_call: TRBD2; j_call: TRBJ2-7; cdr3_nt: TGTGCCATCAGTGTCCACCCCGTGATGAGCGGGGAGGCCGTCGAGCAGTACTTC; cdr3_aa: CAISVHPVMSGEAVEQYF
v_call: TRBV11-2; clone_size: -; d_call: -; j_call: TRBJ1-2; cdr3_nt: TGTGCCAGCAGCCCTGCTACTAGCTACACCTTC; cdr3_aa: CASSPATSYTF
v_call: TRBV6-6; clone_size: -; d_call: TRBD1; j_call: TRBJ1-5; cdr3_nt: TGTGCCAGCAGTCCCCCGGGACAGTGGCGGCAGCCCCAGCATTTT; cdr3_aa: CASSPPGQWRQPQHF
v_call: TRBV2; clone_size: few; d_call: -; j_call: TRBJ1-4; cdr3_nt: TGTGCCAGCAATAGATGGTCTAATGAAAAACTGTTTTTT; cdr3_aa: CASNRWSNEKLFF
v_call: TRBV28; clone_size: -; d_call: TRBD1; j_call: TRBJ1-3; cdr3_nt: TGTGCCAGCAGCTCAGGGGGCGCGAAAGGAAACACCATATATTTT; cdr3_aa: CASSSGGAKGNTIYF
v_call: TRBV28; clone_size: -; d_call: TRBD1; j_call: TRBJ1-2; cdr3_nt: TGTGCCATAGGGGACAGAATTTATGGCTACACCTTC; cdr3_aa: CAIGDRIYGYTF
v_call: TRBV10-3; clone_size: -; d_call: -; j_call: TRBJ2-3; cdr3_nt: TGTGCCATCAGCGGGCTCGGGGAGGATACGCAGTATTTT; cdr3_aa: CAISGLGEDTQYF
v_call: TRBV5-1; clone_size: -; d_call: TRBD1; j_call: TRBJ1-1; cdr3_nt: TGCGCCAGCAGGGAGGGTCAGGACAGGGGGCGGGAAGCTTTCTTT; cdr3_aa: CASREGQDRGREAFF
v_call: TRBV18; clone_size: -; d_call: TRBD1; j_call: TRBJ1-2; cdr3_nt: TGTGCCAGCTCTCCACCGGGACAGAGAGTTCCCTATGGCTACACCTTC; cdr3_aa: CASSPPGQRVPYGYTF
v_call: TRBV9; clone_size: -; d_call: TRBD1; j_call: TRBJ1-1; cdr3_nt: TGTGCCAGCAGCGCCTGGGGACAGGGGAACACTGAAGCTTTCTTT; cdr3_aa: CASSAWGQGNTEAFF
v_call: TRBV6-5; clone_size: -; d_call: -; j_call: TRBJ1-5; cdr3_nt: TGTGCCAGCAGCCCCCTAAATAGCAATCAGCCCCAGCATTTT; cdr3_aa: CASSPLNSNQPQHF
v_call: TRBV18; clone_size: -; d_call: -; j_call: TRBJ2-6; cdr3_nt: TGTGCCAGCTCACCAAGCACTTCTGGGGCCAACGTCCTGACTTTC; cdr3_aa: CASSPSTSGANVLTF
v_call: TRBV6-6; clone_size: few; d_call: TRBD2; j_call: TRBJ2-1; cdr3_nt: TGTGCCAGCAGTTTGCTTCCCCCGGGACTAGGAAATGAGCAGTTCTTC; cdr3_aa: CASSLLPPGLGNEQFF
v_call: TRBV9; clone_size: once; d_call: -; j_call: TRBJ1-2; cdr3_nt: TGTGCCAGCAGCTACATCCCGTCTAACTATGGCTACACCTTC; cdr3_aa: CASSYIPSNYGYTF
v_call: TRBV5-1; clone_size: -; d_call: -; j_call: TRBJ1-1; cdr3_nt: TGCGCCAGCAGCGCGGGGCAGAGGATTTATAACACTGAAGCTTTCTTT; cdr3_aa: CASSAGQRIYNTEAFF
v_call: TRBV11-2; clone_size: -; d_call: -; j_call: TRBJ1-2; cdr3_nt: TGTGCCAGCAGCTTAGACCCACAGACAGCGAGGATAGGTGGTGGCTACACCTTC; cdr3_aa: CASSLDPQTARIGGGYTF
v_call: TRBV6-5; clone_size: -; d_call: -; j_call: TRBJ1-2; cdr3_nt: TGTGCCAGTTCCCCTTTCCCTTATGGCTACACCTTC; cdr3_aa: CASSPFPYGYTF
v_call: TRBV4-1; clone_size: -; d_call: -; j_call: TRBJ1-1; cdr3_nt: TGCGCCAGCAGCCAAGGACGGCTCTCGCGGGACACTGAAGCTTTCTTT; cdr3_aa: CASSQGRLSRDTEAFF
v_call: TRBV5-1; clone_size: -; d_call: TRBD2; j_call: TRBJ2-1; cdr3_nt: TGCGCCAGCAGCCGCCGGGAAACTAGCGGGGGGGCCGATGAGCAGTTCTTC; cdr3_aa: CASSRRETSGGADEQFF
v_call: TRBV9; clone_size: -; d_call: TRBD2; j_call: TRBJ2-3; cdr3_nt: TGTGCCAGCAGCGTAGGGACTAGCGGCATCACAGATACGCAGTATTTT; cdr3_aa: CASSVGTSGITDTQYF
v_call: TRBV7-2; clone_size: -; d_call: TRBD2; j_call: TRBJ2-7; cdr3_nt: TGTGCCAGCAGCAGTCGGGGACTAGCGGCCTCCTACGAGCAGTACTTC; cdr3_aa: CASSSRGLAASYEQYF
v_call: TRBV7-2; clone_size: -; d_call: -; j_call: TRBJ1-1; cdr3_nt: TGTGCCAGCAGTATTGGGGGGTGGCAGCCGAACACTGAAGCTTTCTTT; cdr3_aa: CASSIGGWQPNTEAFF
v_call: TRBV5-1; clone_size: -; d_call: -; j_call: TRBJ2-5; cdr3_nt: TGCGCCAGCAGCTTGGGGGCAGGTTGGCCTCAAGAGACCCAGTACTTC; cdr3_aa: CASSLGAGWPQETQYF
v_call: TRBV27; clone_size: -; d_call: -; j_call: TRBJ1-1; cdr3_nt: TGTGCCACCGCGGACATAGCGAACACTGAAGCTTTCTTT; cdr3_aa: CATADIANTEAFF
v_call: TRBV4-1; clone_size: -; d_call: -; j_call: TRBJ1-5; cdr3_nt: TGCGCCAGCAGCCAAGCCCCCCCCGGGGGGCCCCAGCATTTT; cdr3_aa: CASSQAPPGGPQHF
v_call: TRBV25-1; clone_size: -; d_call: TRBD1; j_call: TRBJ1-1; cdr3_nt: TGTGCCAGCAGTGAAACGCTAACGACAGGGACAAAATTT; cdr3_aa: CASSETLTTGTKF
v_call: TRBV5-8; clone_size: -; d_call: TRBD1; j_call: TRBJ1-1; cdr3_nt: TGTGCCAGCAGCCGGACAGGCCTACGCACTGAAGCTTTCTTT; cdr3_aa: CASSRTGLRTEAFF
v_call: TRBV5-1; clone_size: -; d_call: -; j_call: TRBJ2-3; cdr3_nt: TGCGCCAGCCAGGGCGACCCTAGCACAGATACGCAGTATTTT; cdr3_aa: CASQGDPSTDTQYF
v_call: TRBV3-1/TRBV3-2; clone_size: -; d_call: TRBD2; j_call: TRBJ2-2; cdr3_nt: TGTGCCAGCAGCCAAGGGACTAGCTTCACCGGGGAGCTGTTTTTT; cdr3_aa: CASSQGTSFTGELFF